This TCR beta chain was obtained from a study of glioma-infiltrating T cells after dendritic cell vaccination. Study context: Autologous tumor lysate-pulsed dendritic cell vaccination was given between the early 2000s and the early 2010s.

With V trimmed by 3 bases and J by 0 bases, 8 bases remained unmatched. Germline V gene data show CDR1 as SGHVS and CDR2 as FQNEAQ. The CDR3 is 16 amino acids. The sample's time point: after dendritic cell vaccination, including at tumor progression/relapse. Selection required adequate fresh-frozen tumor tissue plus more than two years' survival data. The table came from immunoSEQ multiplex PCR; TCRdb's copy has only in-frame clones and leaves some out. This table holds approximately 85,000 clones, 85% found once. This sequence joins TRBV7-8 and TRBJ2-7, with TRBD1 matching 7 bases. The sequence came from a human donor with glioblastoma. Sample: blood, taken after dendritic cell vaccination. This CDR3 is CASSFNSRGSSYEQYF. The CDR3, as DNA: TGTGCCAGCAGCTTTAACTCCAGGGGGAGCTCCTACGAGCAGTACTTC.